This is a list of T cell receptor beta chains from one sample in a study of regulatory T cells in long-lasting Graves disease. One entry per CDR3 protein, called by TCRdb with MiXCR from the multiplex PCR reads. The sample yields some 490,000 distinct CDR3 sequences, around 12% seen once. The same sample was also used in a study of T cells in Graves' hyperthyroidism and ophthalmopathy.

Source: peripheral blood mononuclear cells (PBMCs), taken at new diagnosis, from a patient treated with antithyroid drugs. Every receptor here comes from a woman in her twenties or thirties with Graves disease. CDR3s include the opening cysteine and the closing phenylalanine or tryptophan. The D gene is left open where the match is weak. Expanded clones get a size class; other rows say once, few or many, or leave the size out.

clone_size cdr3_length d_call j_call v_call cdr3_nt cdr3_aa
- 17 - TRBJ2-2 TRBV15 TGTGCCACCAGCAGAGTCGGCGCGTTCGCGGACACCGGGGAGCTGTTTTTT CATSRVGAFADTGELFF
few 15 - TRBJ1-4 TRBV19 TGTGCCAGTAGTGGGGGGGGCGCGTCGAATGAAAAACTGTTTTTT CASSGGGASNEKLFF
many 14 TRBD1 TRBJ2-7 TRBV18 TGTGCCAGCTCAGCCGGGACAGGGCTCTACGAGCAGTACTTC CASSAGTGLYEQYF
- 14 - TRBJ2-7 TRBV7-3 TGTGCCAGCAGCTTAAATCCTGGCTCCTACGAGCAGTACTTC CASSLNPGSYEQYF
many 16 TRBD2 TRBJ2-7 TRBV5-1 TGCGCCAGCAGCTTTGGGACTAGCGGAAGCTCCTACGAGCAGTACTTC CASSFGTSGSSYEQYF
- 15 TRBD1 TRBJ2-7 TRBV30 TGTGCCTGGAATTCACCGGGACAGGTCGTTTACGAGCAGTACTTC CAWNSPGQVVYEQYF
- 15 - TRBJ2-5 TRBV7-2 TGTGCCAGCCAGCCCGGGGTAAACGGAGGCAAGACCCAGTACTTC CASQPGVNGGKTQYF
many 13 - TRBJ2-1 TRBV2 TGTGCCAGCAGTGGGACAGTCTACAATGAGCAGTTCTTC CASSGTVYNEQFF
many 15 - TRBJ1-5 TRBV10-3 TGTGCCATCAGTGACCCGGACAGAAGCAATCAGCCCCAGCATTTT CAISDPDRSNQPQHF
many 15 - TRBJ2-3 TRBV11-3 TGTGCCAGCAGCTTAGAAGGCACACTCGCAGATACGCAGTATTTT CASSLEGTLADTQYF
- 15 - TRBJ1-4 TRBV6-2/TRBV6-3 TGTGCCAGCAGTTACTCAACAGGGTATGATGAAAAACTGTTTTTT CASSYSTGYDEKLFF
many 17 - TRBJ2-5 TRBV13 TGTGCCAGCAGTGCGACAGGACTCTTCCACTCCAAGGAGACCCAGTACTTC CASSATGLFHSKETQYF
- 13 - TRBJ2-1 TRBV11-2 TGTGCCGGCAGCGAGACGGCGGACAATGAGCAGTTCTTC CAGSETADNEQFF
many 16 TRBD2 TRBJ2-5 TRBV11-2 TGTGCCAGCAGCCGGACTAGCGGGAGGCAGGGAGAGACCCAGTACTTC CASSRTSGRQGETQYF
many 13 - TRBJ2-1 TRBV15 TGTGCCACCAGCAGACATAGCGGCGGTGAGCAGTTCTTC CATSRHSGGEQFF
- 18 TRBD2 TRBJ2-7 TRBV4-1 TGCGCCAGCAGCCAAGCCGTCCCACCTAGCGGGAGTGGAAACGAGCAGTACTTC CASSQAVPPSGSGNEQYF
many 14 - TRBJ1-4 TRBV7-9 TGTGCCAGCAGACAGGCGGAGGTGGGAGAAAAACTGTTTTTT CASRQAEVGEKLFF
many 16 TRBD2 TRBJ2-3 TRBV13 TGTGCCAGCACCCTACAAGAACTAGCGGAGAGGTATACGCAGTATTTT CASTLQELAERYTQYF
few 15 - TRBJ2-3 TRBV18 TGTGCCAGCTCACCAGGGGGCCCAGCCAGGGGTACGCAGTATTTT CASSPGGPARGTQYF
many 12 - TRBJ2-7 TRBV5-1 TGCGCCAGCAGCGGTGGATACTACGAGCAGTACTTC CASSGGYYEQYF
many 19 TRBD1 TRBJ2-1 TRBV9 TGTGCCAGCAGCCACCGGGACAGGGGGGAAGGAAGCTCCTACAATGAGCAGTTCTTC CASSHRDRGEGSSYNEQFF
many 15 - TRBJ2-2 TRBV11-2 TGTGCCAGCATCCGGCGGCAGTTGAACACCGGGGAGCTGTTTTTT CASIRRQLNTGELFF
many 14 - TRBJ2-5 TRBV18 TGTGCCAGCTCACCACGAGGGCCAGGGGAGACCCAGTACTTC CASSPRGPGETQYF
many 16 - TRBJ1-4 TRBV5-6 TGTGCCAGCAGCTTGTTAGGGGATGTTTCTAATGAAAAACTGTTTTTT CASSLLGDVSNEKLFF
- 15 - TRBJ1-4 TRBV20-1 TGCAGTGCTAGAGATCGGGGGTCGCGTAATGAAAAACTGTTTTTT CSARDRGSRNEKLFF
few 15 TRBD1 TRBJ2-1 TRBV18 TGTGCCAGCTCACCCGGGACAGGGGGCTTGAATGAGCAGTTCTTC CASSPGTGGLNEQFF
- 14 - TRBJ1-5 TRBV28 TGTGCCAGCAGTTTTCACGGTGAGAATCAGCCCCAGCATTTT CASSFHGENQPQHF
many 15 - TRBJ2-1 TRBV12-3/TRBV12-4 TGTGCCAGCAGCCCAAGGGGCACCCCCTACAATGAGCAGTTCTTC CASSPRGTPYNEQFF
few 15 - TRBJ2-3 TRBV6-1 TGTGCCAGCAGTCCCGGCGGCACTAGCACAGATACGCAGTATTTT CASSPGGTSTDTQYF
- 17 TRBD2 TRBJ2-1 TRBV4-2 TGTGCCAGCAGCCCCTTGGAGGGAGCGGGAGACGGCAATGAGCAGTTCTTC CASSPLEGAGDGNEQFF
many 15 - TRBJ1-2 TRBV12-3/TRBV12-4 TGTGCCAGCAGCCTCCCGGGGGGGGGGGCCGGCGGCTACACCTTC CASSLPGGGAGGYTF
medium-sized 19 - TRBJ2-7 TRBV15 TGTGCCACCAGCAGAACCCCAGAGATTGGGACCAGGACTTCATACGAGCAGTACTTC CATSRTPEIGTRTSYEQYF
few 13 - TRBJ2-7 TRBV3-1 TGTGCCAGCAGCCAAGAAAAGGGCTACGAGCAGTACTTC CASSQEKGYEQYF
- 17 - TRBJ2-3 TRBV27 TGTGCCAGCAGTTTCAGAGGCCTGGCGGGGCTCACAGATACGCAGTATTTT CASSFRGLAGLTDTQYF
many 15 - TRBJ1-2 TRBV28 TGTGCCAGCAGTCCATTCAGGACAGTGAACTATGGCTACACCTTC CASSPFRTVNYGYTF
few 20 - TRBJ2-1 TRBV3-1 TGTGCCAGCAGCCAAGAGCCGACCGAACCAGGGACCCAATTCTACAATGAGCAGTTCTTC CASSQEPTEPGTQFYNEQFF
many 14 - TRBJ2-1 TRBV29-1 TGCAGCGTTGAGTCCAGGGAAGGGGCCAATGAGCAGTTCTTC CSVESREGANEQFF
many 17 TRBD2 TRBJ2-2 TRBV6-2/TRBV6-3 TGTGCCAGCAGTGGACACCTTAGCGGGAGGAGCACCGGGGAGCTGTTTTTT CASSGHLSGRSTGELFF
- 14 TRBD1 TRBJ1-1 TRBV5-4 TGTGCCAGCAGCTTGGACAGGGGGTTACCTGAAGCTTTCTTT CASSLDRGLPEAFF
few 13 - TRBJ2-1 TRBV7-9 TGTGCCAGCAGCTCTAAGGCGGGGACCCCGGGGTTCTTC CASSSKAGTPGFF
many 13 - TRBJ2-3 TRBV14 TGTGCCAGCAGTCGCGCCCAGTCAGATACGCAGTATTTT CASSRAQSDTQYF
many 17 TRBD1 TRBJ2-1 TRBV7-8 TGTGCCAGCAGCTTAGTGGGACAGGGACCCTCCTACAATGAGCAGTTCTTC CASSLVGQGPSYNEQFF
- 15 - TRBJ1-1 TRBV20-1 TGCAGTGCTAGATTCCCGGGACGCCTGAACACTGAAGCTTTCTTT CSARFPGRLNTEAFF
many 17 TRBD2 TRBJ2-2 TRBV2 TGTGCCAGCAGCCTGACTAGCGGGAGGTACAGGACCGGGGAGCTGTTTTTT CASSLTSGRYRTGELFF
many 14 - TRBJ2-7 TRBV5-5 TGTGCCAGCAGCTTGGAGAGGGGAACCTACGAGCAGTACTTC CASSLERGTYEQYF
many 16 TRBD2 TRBJ2-4 TRBV6-1 TGTGCCAGCAGACCGCGGGAGAGTTTAGCCAAAAACATTCAGTACTTC CASRPRESLAKNIQYF
- 14 TRBD1 TRBJ2-7 TRBV7-2 TGTGCCAGCAGCATGGGACAGCCCCCCTACGAGCAGTACTTC CASSMGQPPYEQYF
few 14 - TRBJ1-2 TRBV19 TGTGCCAGTCTTAAGACTGGAGGGGGCTATGGCTACACCTTC CASLKTGGGYGYTF
many 14 - TRBJ1-5 TRBV30 TGTGCCTGGAGCTCCCCTTGGAGCAATCAGCCCCAGCATTTT CAWSSPWSNQPQHF
- 15 TRBD1 TRBJ1-3 TRBV5-6 TGTGCCAGCAGCCTAGGGACAGGCCCCGTGAACACCATATATTTT CASSLGTGPVNTIYF
many 11 - TRBJ2-7 TRBV29-1 TGCAGCGCGGGTCGGGTAACCGAGCAGTACTTC CSAGRVTEQYF